This T cell receptor (beta chain) was captured in a study of cytomegalovirus exposure and HLA in healthy donors. Study results and limitations: The HLA-A and HLA-B alleles of most subjects were reportedly predicted accurately from TCR beta sequences.

The PCR made use of 60 Vbeta and 13 Jbeta primers. The table came from immunoSEQ multiplex PCR; TCRdb's copy has only in-frame clones and leaves some out. Of about 120,000 clones in the sample, around three quarters were seen once. As for this clone: Its specificity is not known.

This TCR derives from a man aged 18 to 35 in good health and CMV-seropositive. The sample consisted of PBMCs.

CDR3 in DNA: TGTGCCAGCAGCTCGGGACTAGAAGGGGAGACCCAGTACTTC. Its translation: CASSSGLEGETQYF. The chain links TRBV5-6 to TRBJ2-5; 8 bases align to TRBD2. V lost 3 bases to trimming and J lost 5 bases; unmatched junction nucleotides: 6. CDR1 is SGHDT and CDR2 is YYEEEE in the germline V gene. There are 14 residues in the CDR3.